The source of this T cell receptor (beta chain) is a study of T cells in Graves' hyperthyroidism and ophthalmopathy. About the study: Blood from the periphery was taken at initial diagnosis, before any treatment.

As concerns this clonotype: Compared with germline, one end of the junction differs, possibly owing to a read error.

Germline-derived CDR1 and CDR2 are MDHEN and SYDVKM. The CDR3 has 15 residues. Ophthalmopathy patients had moderate-to-severe active disease, CAS ≥3, NOSPECS ≥4, and disease duration under 3 months. RNA transcripts served as the template for amplifying TCR beta CDR3 regions. First-round RT-PCR targeting the TCR CDR3 was performed with the HTBI primer set. TCRdb reanalysed the multiplex PCR reads using MiXCR and keeps one entry per CDR3 protein. The table has 450,000 to 550,000 distinct CDR3 sequences, around 24% seen once; the top ten hold about 11%. This TCR came from a woman aged 25 to 39 with Graves' ophthalmopathy. The chain joins TRBV28 to TRBJ1-2; no clear D. The sample comprised blood. The CDR3: CASSFLPEAGYGYTF. The CDR3 DNA follows: TGTGCCAGCAGTTTCTTACCGGAGGCGGGCTATGGTTACACCTTC.